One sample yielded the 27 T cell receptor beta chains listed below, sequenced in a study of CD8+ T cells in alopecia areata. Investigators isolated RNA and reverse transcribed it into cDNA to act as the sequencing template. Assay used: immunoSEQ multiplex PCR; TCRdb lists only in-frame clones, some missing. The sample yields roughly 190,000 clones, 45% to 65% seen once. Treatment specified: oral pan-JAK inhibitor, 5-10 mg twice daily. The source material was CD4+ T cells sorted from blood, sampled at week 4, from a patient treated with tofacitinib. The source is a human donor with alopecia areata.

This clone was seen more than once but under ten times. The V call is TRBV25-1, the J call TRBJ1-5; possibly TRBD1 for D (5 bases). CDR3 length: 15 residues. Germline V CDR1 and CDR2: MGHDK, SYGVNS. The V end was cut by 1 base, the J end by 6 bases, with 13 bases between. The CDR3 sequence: CASSEWGQVGQPQHF. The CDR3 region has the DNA TGTGCCAGCAGTGAATGGGGCCAGGTAGGTCAGCCCCAGCATTTT.

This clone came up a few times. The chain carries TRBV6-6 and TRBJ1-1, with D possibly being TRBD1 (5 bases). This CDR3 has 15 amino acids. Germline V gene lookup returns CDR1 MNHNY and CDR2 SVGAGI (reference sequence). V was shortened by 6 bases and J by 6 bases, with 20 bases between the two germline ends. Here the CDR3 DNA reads TGTGCCAGCAGACTCGGCGGGACTAACCCTCCTGAAGCTTTCTTT. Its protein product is CASRLGGTNPPEAFF.

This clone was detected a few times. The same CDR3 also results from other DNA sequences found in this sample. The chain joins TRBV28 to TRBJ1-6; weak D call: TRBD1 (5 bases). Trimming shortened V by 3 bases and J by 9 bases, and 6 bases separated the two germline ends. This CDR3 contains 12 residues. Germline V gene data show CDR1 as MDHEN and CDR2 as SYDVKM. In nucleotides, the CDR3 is TGTGCCAGCAGTTTTAGGGGTTCACCCCTCCACTTT. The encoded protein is CASSFRGSPLHF.

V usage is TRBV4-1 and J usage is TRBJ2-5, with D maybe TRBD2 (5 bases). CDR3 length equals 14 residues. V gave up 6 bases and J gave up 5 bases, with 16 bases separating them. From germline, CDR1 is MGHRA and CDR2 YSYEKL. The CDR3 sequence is CASSLTGVIETQYF. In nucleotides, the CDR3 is TGCGCCAGCAGTCTTACCGGGGTGATTGAGACCCAGTACTTC.

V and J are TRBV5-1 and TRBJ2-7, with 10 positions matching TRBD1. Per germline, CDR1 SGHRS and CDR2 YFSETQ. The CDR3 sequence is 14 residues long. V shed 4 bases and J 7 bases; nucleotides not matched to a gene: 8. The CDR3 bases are TGCGCCAGCAGCCGGGACAGGGGCCAAGAGGAGCAGTACTTC. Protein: CASSRDRGQEEQYF.

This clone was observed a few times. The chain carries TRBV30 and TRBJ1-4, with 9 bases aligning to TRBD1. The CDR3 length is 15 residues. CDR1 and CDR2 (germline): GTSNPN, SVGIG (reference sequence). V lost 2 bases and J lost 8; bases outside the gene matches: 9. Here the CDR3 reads CAWSPLTGGPEKLFF. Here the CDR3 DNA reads TGTGCCTGGAGTCCACTGACAGGGGGTCCGGAAAAACTGTTTTTT.

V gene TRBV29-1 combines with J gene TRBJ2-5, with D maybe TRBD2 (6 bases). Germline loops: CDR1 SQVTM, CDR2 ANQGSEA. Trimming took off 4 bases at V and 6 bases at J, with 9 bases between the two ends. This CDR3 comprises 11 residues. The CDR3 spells CSVGDSQTQYF. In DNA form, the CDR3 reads TGCAGCGTTGGGGACTCCCAGACCCAGTACTTC. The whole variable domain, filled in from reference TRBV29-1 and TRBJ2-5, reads SAVISQKPSRDICQRGTSLTIQCQVDSQVTMMFWYRQQPGQSLTLIATANQGSEATYESGFVIDKFPISRPNLTFSTLTVSNMSPEDSSIYLCSVGDSQTQYFGPGTRLLVL.

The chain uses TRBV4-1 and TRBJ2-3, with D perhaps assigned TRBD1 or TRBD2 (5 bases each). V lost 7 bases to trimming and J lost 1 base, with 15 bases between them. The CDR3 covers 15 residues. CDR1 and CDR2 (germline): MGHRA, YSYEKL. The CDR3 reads CASTPGRGGTDTQYF. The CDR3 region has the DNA TGCGCCAGCACCCCAGGACGAGGGGGCACAGATACGCAGTATTTT.

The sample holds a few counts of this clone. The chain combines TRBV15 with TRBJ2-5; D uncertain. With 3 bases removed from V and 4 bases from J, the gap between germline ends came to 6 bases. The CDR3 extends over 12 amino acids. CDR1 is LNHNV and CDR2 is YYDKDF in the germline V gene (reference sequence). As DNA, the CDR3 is TGTGCCACCAGCAGGACGACAGAGACCCAGTACTTC. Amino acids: CATSRTTETQYF.

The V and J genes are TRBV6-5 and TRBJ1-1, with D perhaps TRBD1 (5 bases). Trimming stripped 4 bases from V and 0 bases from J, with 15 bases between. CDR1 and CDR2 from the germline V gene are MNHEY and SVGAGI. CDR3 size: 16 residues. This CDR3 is CASSSLYGRVNTEAFF. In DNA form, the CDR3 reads TGTGCCAGCAGTTCCCTCTACGGCAGGGTGAACACTGAAGCTTTCTTT.

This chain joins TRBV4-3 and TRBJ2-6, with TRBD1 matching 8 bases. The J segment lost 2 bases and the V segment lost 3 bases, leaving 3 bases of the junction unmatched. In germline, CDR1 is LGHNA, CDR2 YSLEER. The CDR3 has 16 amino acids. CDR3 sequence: CASSHVTGAGANVLTF. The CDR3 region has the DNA TGCGCCAGCAGCCATGTGACAGGGGCTGGGGCCAACGTCCTGACTTTC.

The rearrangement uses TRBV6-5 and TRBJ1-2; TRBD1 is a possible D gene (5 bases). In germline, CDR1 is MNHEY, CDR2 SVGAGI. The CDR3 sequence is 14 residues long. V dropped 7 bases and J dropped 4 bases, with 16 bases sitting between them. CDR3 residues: CASTLRIGGYGYTF. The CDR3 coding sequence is TGTGCCAGCACCCTAAGAATTGGGGGCTATGGCTACACCTTC.

In DNA, the CDR3 is TGTGCCAGGGAGGTTGAGACCCAGTACTTC. It codes for CAREVETQYF. The chain links TRBV28 to TRBJ2-5; a weak D match, TRBD2 (5 bases). The CDR3 sequence is 10 residues long. V lost 9 bases to trimming and J lost 5 bases, with 7 bases between them. CDR1 and CDR2 (germline): MDHEN, SYDVKM.

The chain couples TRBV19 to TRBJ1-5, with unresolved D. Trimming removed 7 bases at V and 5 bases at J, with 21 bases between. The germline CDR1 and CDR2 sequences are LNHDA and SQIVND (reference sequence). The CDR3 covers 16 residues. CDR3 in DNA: TGTGCCAGTACCGCGGTTGGGGAGGGAAGAGATCAGCCCCAGCATTTT. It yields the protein CASTAVGEGRDQPQHF.

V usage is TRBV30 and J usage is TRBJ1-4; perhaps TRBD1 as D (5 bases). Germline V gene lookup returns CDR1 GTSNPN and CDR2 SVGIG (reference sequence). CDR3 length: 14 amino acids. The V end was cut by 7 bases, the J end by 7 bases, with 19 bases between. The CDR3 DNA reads TGTGCCTCGACTCAGACAGCCTCCGGTGAAAAACTGTTTTTT. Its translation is CASTQTASGEKLFF.

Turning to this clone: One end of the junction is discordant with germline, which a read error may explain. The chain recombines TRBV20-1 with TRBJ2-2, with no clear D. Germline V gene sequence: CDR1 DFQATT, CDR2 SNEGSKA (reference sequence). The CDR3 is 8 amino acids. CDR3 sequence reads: CKPGELFF. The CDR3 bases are TGTAAACCTGGGGAGCTGTTTTTT.

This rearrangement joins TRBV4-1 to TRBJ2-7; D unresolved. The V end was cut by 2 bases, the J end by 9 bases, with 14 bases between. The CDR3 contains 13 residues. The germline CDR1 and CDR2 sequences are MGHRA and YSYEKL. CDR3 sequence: CASSQSAQFRQYF. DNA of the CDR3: TGCGCCAGCAGCCAATCCGCGCAGTTTCGGCAGTACTTC.

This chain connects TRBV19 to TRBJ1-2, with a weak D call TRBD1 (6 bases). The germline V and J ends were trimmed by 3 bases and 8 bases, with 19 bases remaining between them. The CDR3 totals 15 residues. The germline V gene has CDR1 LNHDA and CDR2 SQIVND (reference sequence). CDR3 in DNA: TGTGCCAGTAGTATTCCCGCAGGGGACCGTCGGGGCTACACCTTC. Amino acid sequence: CASSIPAGDRRGYTF. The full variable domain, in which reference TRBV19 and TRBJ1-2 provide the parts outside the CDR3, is DGGITQSPKYLFRKEGQNVTLSCEQNLNHDAMYWYRQDPGQGLRLIYYSQIVNDFQKGDIAEGYSVSREKKESFPLTVTSAQKNPTAFYLCASSIPAGDRRGYTFGSGTRLTVV.

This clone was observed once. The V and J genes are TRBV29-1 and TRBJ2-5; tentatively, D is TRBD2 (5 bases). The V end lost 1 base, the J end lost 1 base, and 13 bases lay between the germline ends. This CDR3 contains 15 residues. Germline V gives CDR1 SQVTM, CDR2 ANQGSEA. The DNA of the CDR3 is TGCAGCGTTGAAGGCGCCGATGCGGGCCAAGAGACCCAGTACTTC. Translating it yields CSVEGADAGQETQYF.

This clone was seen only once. In DNA, the CDR3 is TGTGCCAGCAGCCTAGCGGAGGGTAGGACAGATACGCAGTATTTT. Its protein product is CASSLAEGRTDTQYF. V usage is TRBV2 and J usage is TRBJ2-3; 7 bases align to TRBD2. Trimming took 6 bases from V and 3 from J; bases not matched to a gene: 9. CDR3 length: 15 amino acids. Germline lookup yields CDR1 SNHLY and CDR2 FYNNEI. The whole variable domain, remainder taken from reference TRBV2 and TRBJ2-3, is EPEVTQTPSHQVTQMGQEVILRCVPISNHLYFYWYRQILGQKVEFLVSFYNNEISEKSEIFDDQFSVERPDGSNFTLKIRSTKLEDSAMYFCASSLAEGRTDTQYFGPGTRLTVL.

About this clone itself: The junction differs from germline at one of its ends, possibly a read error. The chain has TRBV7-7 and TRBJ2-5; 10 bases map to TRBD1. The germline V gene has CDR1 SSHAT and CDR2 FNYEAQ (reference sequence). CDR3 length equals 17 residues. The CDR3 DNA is TGTGCTAGCAGCTCTAAGCGGGACAGGGGATACCAAGAGACCCAGTACTTC. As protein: CASSSKRDRGYQETQYF.

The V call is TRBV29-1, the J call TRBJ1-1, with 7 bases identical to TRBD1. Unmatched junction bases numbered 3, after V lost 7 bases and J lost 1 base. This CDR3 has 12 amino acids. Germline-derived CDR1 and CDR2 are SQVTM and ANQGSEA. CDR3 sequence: CSAGGWNTEAFF. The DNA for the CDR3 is TGCAGCGCAGGGGGGTGGAACACTGAAGCTTTCTTT.

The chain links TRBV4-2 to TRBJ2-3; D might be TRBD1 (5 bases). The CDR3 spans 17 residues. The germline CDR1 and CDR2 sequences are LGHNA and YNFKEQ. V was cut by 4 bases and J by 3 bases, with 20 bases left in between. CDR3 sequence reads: CASSRSLQGSRTDTQYF. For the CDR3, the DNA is TGTGCCAGCAGCCGGTCCCTCCAGGGTAGTAGGACAGATACGCAGTATTTT.

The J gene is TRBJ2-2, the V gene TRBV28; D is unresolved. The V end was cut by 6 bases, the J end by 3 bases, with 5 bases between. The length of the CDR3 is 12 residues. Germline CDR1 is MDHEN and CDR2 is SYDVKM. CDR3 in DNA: TGTGCCAGCAGCTCTGACACCGGGGAGCTGTTTTTT. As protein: CASSSDTGELFF.

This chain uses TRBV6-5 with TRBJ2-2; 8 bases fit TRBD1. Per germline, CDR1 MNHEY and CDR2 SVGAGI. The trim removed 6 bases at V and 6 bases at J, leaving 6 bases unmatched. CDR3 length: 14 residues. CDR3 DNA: TGTGCCAGCAGCCCTGGACAGGGTGCCGGGGAGCTGTTTTTT. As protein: CASSPGQGAGELFF.

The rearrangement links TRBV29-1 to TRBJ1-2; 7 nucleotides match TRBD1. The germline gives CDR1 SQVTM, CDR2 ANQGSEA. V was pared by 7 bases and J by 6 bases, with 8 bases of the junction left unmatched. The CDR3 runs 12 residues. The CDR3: CSADGQDHGYTF. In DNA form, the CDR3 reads TGCAGCGCCGACGGACAGGACCATGGCTACACCTTC.

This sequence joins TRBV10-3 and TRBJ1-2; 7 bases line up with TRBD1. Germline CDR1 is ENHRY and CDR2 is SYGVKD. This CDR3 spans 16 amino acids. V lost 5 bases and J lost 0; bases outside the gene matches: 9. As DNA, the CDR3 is TGTGCCATCAGTCCATTTGGGGACAGCTCTAACTATGGCTACACCTTC. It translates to CAISPFGDSSNYGYTF.